The next 5 T cell receptor beta chains were all read from a single sample in a study of identical twins. TCRdb reanalysed the 5' RACE reads using MiXCR and keeps one entry per CDR3 protein. The table records about 260,000 distinct CDR3 sequences, about 7% of them present only once. The same sample was also used in a study of yellow fever vaccine responses in identical twins.

Sequencing was performed on memory (CD45RO+) T cells sorted from blood. The receptors originated from a woman aged 18-30 years in good health.

This clonotype was counted a few times. This chain connects TRBV10-3 to TRBJ1-4; D is possibly TRBD1 (5 bases). Germline CDR1 reads ENHRY; CDR2 reads SYGVKD. This CDR3 is 13 amino acids long. Trimming shortened V by 7 bases and J by 7 bases, and 13 bases separated the two germline ends. CDR3 region: CAINDRDGEKLFF. The CDR3, as DNA: TGTGCCATCAACGACAGAGATGGTGAAAAACTGTTTTTT.

This sequence joins TRBV11-2 and TRBJ2-7, with a tentative D call TRBD1 (5 bases). The germline V and J ends were trimmed by 1 base and 0 bases, with 10 bases remaining between them. The length of the CDR3 is 15 residues. Looked up from germline, CDR1 is SGHAT and CDR2 is FQNNGV. CDR3 residues: CASSLGSGNSYEQYF. CDR3 DNA: TGTGCCAGCAGCTTAGGATCAGGGAACTCCTACGAGCAGTACTTC.

This clonotype was counted ten times or more. This chain joins TRBV29-1 and TRBJ1-1, with D perhaps TRBD1 (6 bases). This CDR3 has 15 residues. In germline, CDR1 is SQVTM, CDR2 ANQGSEA. Trimming took off 4 bases at V and 1 base at J, with 16 bases between the two ends. CDR3 sequence reads: CSVGLGGRTNTEAFF. CDR3 coding DNA: TGCAGCGTTGGACTGGGGGGCAGGACGAACACTGAAGCTTTCTTT.

This clonotype was counted a few times. This chain connects TRBV5-4 to TRBJ2-5, with a tentative D call TRBD1 (6 bases). Trimming took 4 bases from V and 5 from J, leaving 12 bases between them. The CDR3 extends over 13 amino acids. The V gene's germline CDR1 is SGHNT and CDR2 YYREEE (reference sequence). In nucleotides, the CDR3 is TGTGCCAGCAGCCACCGAGGGGGTGAGACCCAGTACTTC. It codes for CASSHRGGETQYF.

Only a few counts were recorded for this clonotype. V is TRBV18 and J is TRBJ1-4; 8 bases line up with TRBD1. Trimming cost V 1 base and J 5 bases; bases outside gene matches: 3. Germline V gene lookup returns CDR1 KGHSH and CDR2 LQKENI. The CDR3 has 15 residues. The CDR3 region is CASSPRQGSNEKLFF. Written as DNA, the CDR3 is TGTGCCAGCTCACCACGACAGGGGTCGAATGAAAAACTGTTTTTT.